These T cell receptor beta chains were read from a single sample in a study of cytomegalovirus exposure and HLA in healthy donors. Clones were read by immunoSEQ multiplex PCR, and TCRdb kept only the in-frame ones, dropping some. The sample yields 120,000 to 150,000 clones, around 79% seen once. Material for sequencing was PBMCs. These receptors all come from a woman in her forties or fifties in good health and CMV-seropositive. Both conserved end residues are part of each CDR3. Each record gives: CDR3 DNA, CDR3 protein, D gene, J gene, V gene, clone size. The D gene is left open where the match is weak. Some rows have no size entry. The others give once, few or many, or a class for an expanded clone.

CDR3 DNA: TGTGCCATCAGACGACAGGGGGTACAAGAGACCCAGTACTTC; CDR3 protein: CAIRRQGVQETQYF; D gene: TRBD1; J gene: TRBJ2-5; V gene: TRBV10-3; clone size: few
CDR3 DNA: TGTGCCAGCAGCGGTAACAATGACATTCAGTACTTC; CDR3 protein: CASSGNNDIQYF; D gene: NA; J gene: TRBJ2-4; V gene: TRBV7-9; clone size: NA
CDR3 DNA: TGTGCCACCAGCAGTTCACAGGGGACCGGGGCCAACGTCCTGACTTTC; CDR3 protein: CATSSSQGTGANVLTF; D gene: TRBD1; J gene: TRBJ2-6; V gene: TRBV15; clone size: many
CDR3 DNA: TGTGCCACCAGCAGAGATTTTGGGGACTCCCAGTACTTC; CDR3 protein: CATSRDFGDSQYF; D gene: NA; J gene: TRBJ2-5; V gene: TRBV15; clone size: NA
CDR3 DNA: TGTGCCAGCTCACCAGCGGGGAAAGGACAGCCCCAGCATTTT; CDR3 protein: CASSPAGKGQPQHF; D gene: NA; J gene: TRBJ1-5; V gene: TRBV18; clone size: NA
CDR3 DNA: TGTGCCAGTAGTATAGGCCAAGACAGGGATAGGGATGAGCAGTTCTTC; CDR3 protein: CASSIGQDRDRDEQFF; D gene: TRBD1; J gene: TRBJ2-1; V gene: TRBV19; clone size: NA
CDR3 DNA: TGTGCCAGCAGCTTACACGGGGGGGCCTTCAATGAGCAGTTCTTC; CDR3 protein: CASSLHGGAFNEQFF; D gene: TRBD2; J gene: TRBJ2-1; V gene: TRBV11-1; clone size: NA
CDR3 DNA: TGTGCCAGCAGCGCCCAGACAGGGGGGATAGATACGCAGTATTTT; CDR3 protein: CASSAQTGGIDTQYF; D gene: TRBD1; J gene: TRBJ2-3; V gene: TRBV9; clone size: few
CDR3 DNA: TGCGCCAGCAGGCTACAGGGGAATCAGCCCCAGCATTTT; CDR3 protein: CASRLQGNQPQHF; D gene: TRBD1; J gene: TRBJ1-5; V gene: TRBV5-1; clone size: NA
CDR3 DNA: TGTGCCAGGGGGAGTCTAGCGGGGGGAGATACGCAGTATTTT; CDR3 protein: CARGSLAGGDTQYF; D gene: TRBD2; J gene: TRBJ2-3; V gene: TRBV6-1; clone size: once
CDR3 DNA: TGTGCCAGCAGGACCGGAGGGGCGCGGTATGGCTACACCTTC; CDR3 protein: CASRTGGARYGYTF; D gene: NA; J gene: TRBJ1-2; V gene: TRBV27; clone size: NA
CDR3 DNA: TGTGCCAGCACCCTGCTTGGACTACAAGAGACCCAGTACTTC; CDR3 protein: CASTLLGLQETQYF; D gene: NA; J gene: TRBJ2-5; V gene: TRBV5-8; clone size: NA
CDR3 DNA: TGCGCCAGCAGCTTGGCCGCGGTTGCTAGTAAGGACACAAATACGCAGTATTTT; CDR3 protein: CASSLAAVASKDTNTQYF; D gene: NA; J gene: TRBJ2-3; V gene: TRBV5-1; clone size: once
CDR3 DNA: TGTGCCAGCAGCCCACGTCGGGACACCTCCTACGAGCAGTACTTC; CDR3 protein: CASSPRRDTSYEQYF; D gene: NA; J gene: TRBJ2-7; V gene: TRBV9; clone size: NA
CDR3 DNA: TGTGCCAGCAGCTTAAGGCTCGTTGGCAGGGGGACTGAAAAACTGTTTTTT; CDR3 protein: CASSLRLVGRGTEKLFF; D gene: TRBD1; J gene: TRBJ1-4; V gene: TRBV7-3; clone size: NA
CDR3 DNA: TGTGCCAGCAGCCCGCGGGGAGGGGGAGAGACCCAGTACTTC; CDR3 protein: CASSPRGGGETQYF; D gene: NA; J gene: TRBJ2-5; V gene: TRBV9; clone size: NA
CDR3 DNA: TGTGCCAGCAGCGTAGCAAGCGGGGGGTTCCAAGAGACCCAGTACTTC; CDR3 protein: CASSVASGGFQETQYF; D gene: TRBD2; J gene: TRBJ2-5; V gene: TRBV9; clone size: NA
CDR3 DNA: TGTGCCAGTAGCCGGGACAGGACCTACGAGCAGTACTTC; CDR3 protein: CASSRDRTYEQYF; D gene: TRBD1; J gene: TRBJ2-7; V gene: TRBV19; clone size: NA
CDR3 DNA: TGTGCCAGCAGTCCGACAGGGGAGGAAACTAATGAAAAACTGTTTTTT; CDR3 protein: CASSPTGEETNEKLFF; D gene: TRBD1; J gene: TRBJ1-4; V gene: TRBV28; clone size: NA
CDR3 DNA: TGTGCCAGCAGCATCGGGACCTACGAGCAGTACTTC; CDR3 protein: CASSIGTYEQYF; D gene: NA; J gene: TRBJ2-7; V gene: TRBV7-2; clone size: NA
CDR3 DNA: TGTGCCAGCAGTTACTCAATGACAGGGGGTAATGAAAAACTGTTTTTT; CDR3 protein: CASSYSMTGGNEKLFF; D gene: TRBD1; J gene: TRBJ1-4; V gene: TRBV6-5; clone size: NA
CDR3 DNA: TGTGCCAGCTTAACCGGAGTCCCAGATACGCAGTATTTT; CDR3 protein: CASLTGVPDTQYF; D gene: NA; J gene: TRBJ2-3; V gene: TRBV18; clone size: NA
CDR3 DNA: TGTGCCAGCAACCAGCGGGGGGGCTACAATGAGCAGTTCTTC; CDR3 protein: CASNQRGGYNEQFF; D gene: TRBD2; J gene: TRBJ2-1; V gene: TRBV2; clone size: NA
CDR3 DNA: TGTGCCAGCAGTGAAAATCGGCCGGGCAGGGACTATTCACCCCTCCACTTT; CDR3 protein: CASSENRPGRDYSPLHF; D gene: NA; J gene: TRBJ1-6; V gene: TRBV2; clone size: NA
CDR3 DNA: TGTGCCAGCAGCTTAGCGCATGGGGGGATCAATCAGCCCCAGCATTTT; CDR3 protein: CASSLAHGGINQPQHF; D gene: NA; J gene: TRBJ1-5; V gene: TRBV7-6; clone size: NA
CDR3 DNA: TGTGCCAGCAGGTCAGACAGGGTTGGGGCGACCCAGTACTTC; CDR3 protein: CASRSDRVGATQYF; D gene: TRBD1; J gene: TRBJ2-5; V gene: TRBV28; clone size: NA
CDR3 DNA: TGTGCCAGCAGTTTGGCGGTTGATGAAAAACTGTTTTTT; CDR3 protein: CASSLAVDEKLFF; D gene: NA; J gene: TRBJ1-4; V gene: TRBV28; clone size: NA
CDR3 DNA: TGTGCCAGCAGCTGGGCGGGACAGGGGACGGGAAACACCATATATTTT; CDR3 protein: CASSWAGQGTGNTIYF; D gene: TRBD1; J gene: TRBJ1-3; V gene: TRBV7-2; clone size: NA
CDR3 DNA: TGTGCCAGCAGCCAGGGACAGCGCTCCTATAATTCACCCCTCCACTTT; CDR3 protein: CASSQGQRSYNSPLHF; D gene: TRBD1; J gene: TRBJ1-6; V gene: TRBV11-2; clone size: NA
CDR3 DNA: TGTGCCAGCAGCGGACTCGGACCCAGGGGAGATACGCAGTATTTT; CDR3 protein: CASSGLGPRGDTQYF; D gene: NA; J gene: TRBJ2-3; V gene: TRBV9; clone size: NA
CDR3 DNA: TGTGCCAGCAGGGCTAGCGGGGGACAGGGGGGAGATACGCAGTATTTT; CDR3 protein: CASRASGGQGGDTQYF; D gene: NA; J gene: TRBJ2-3; V gene: TRBV28; clone size: NA
CDR3 DNA: TGTGCCAGCAGTGACTATTATGGACTAGCGGGGGGGCGTGGGCAGTATTTT; CDR3 protein: CASSDYYGLAGGRGQYF; D gene: TRBD2; J gene: TRBJ2-3; V gene: TRBV6-4; clone size: NA
CDR3 DNA: TGTGCCAGCAGACTTAGCGTAACTAGCACAGATACGCAGTATTTT; CDR3 protein: CASRLSVTSTDTQYF; D gene: NA; J gene: TRBJ2-3; V gene: TRBV6-6; clone size: NA
CDR3 DNA: TGTGCCAGCAGTTACTCGATAGGGGAAGAGACCCAGTACTTC; CDR3 protein: CASSYSIGEETQYF; D gene: NA; J gene: TRBJ2-5; V gene: TRBV6-5; clone size: few
CDR3 DNA: TGTGCCAGCAGCTCGACAACTAGCACAGATACGCAGTATTTT; CDR3 protein: CASSSTTSTDTQYF; D gene: NA; J gene: TRBJ2-3; V gene: TRBV7-3; clone size: NA
CDR3 DNA: TGCGCCAGCAGCTTGACTAGCGGGGTTCCTGAGCAGTTCTTC; CDR3 protein: CASSLTSGVPEQFF; D gene: TRBD2; J gene: TRBJ2-1; V gene: TRBV5-1; clone size: NA
CDR3 DNA: TGTGCCAGCAGTGGGACTAGCGGGGCTCAAGAGACCCAGTACTTC; CDR3 protein: CASSGTSGAQETQYF; D gene: TRBD2; J gene: TRBJ2-5; V gene: TRBV2; clone size: NA
CDR3 DNA: TGTGCCAGCAGCTTGTCATCGGGTATATTCAACTATGGCTACACCTTC; CDR3 protein: CASSLSSGIFNYGYTF; D gene: NA; J gene: TRBJ1-2; V gene: TRBV5-8; clone size: NA
CDR3 DNA: TGTGCCAGCAGCCAATCAGCCGGAGATAATAGTTCACCCCTCCACTTT; CDR3 protein: CASSQSAGDNSSPLHF; D gene: NA; J gene: TRBJ1-6; V gene: TRBV4-2; clone size: NA
CDR3 DNA: TGTGCCAGTAGTGCTGAACAGGGGGCGCCAGTAGAAAAACTGTTTTTT; CDR3 protein: CASSAEQGAPVEKLFF; D gene: TRBD1; J gene: TRBJ1-4; V gene: TRBV19; clone size: NA
CDR3 DNA: TGCAGCGCTTACGGGACAGGGTATTCCTACGAGCAGTACTTC; CDR3 protein: CSAYGTGYSYEQYF; D gene: TRBD1; J gene: TRBJ2-7; V gene: TRBV29-1; clone size: NA
CDR3 DNA: TGTGCCAGCAGCGTAGGGCCGTTTGCGGGGGCGCGTAATGAAAAACTGTTTTTT; CDR3 protein: CASSVGPFAGARNEKLFF; D gene: NA; J gene: TRBJ1-4; V gene: TRBV9; clone size: NA
CDR3 DNA: TGCGCCAGCAGCCAACGGACAGGGGGTTACGAGCAGTACTTC; CDR3 protein: CASSQRTGGYEQYF; D gene: TRBD1; J gene: TRBJ2-7; V gene: TRBV4-3; clone size: once
CDR3 DNA: TGTGCCAGCTCACCTAGGGGACAGGGGAACACCGGGGAGCTGTTTTTT; CDR3 protein: CASSPRGQGNTGELFF; D gene: TRBD1; J gene: TRBJ2-2; V gene: TRBV18; clone size: few
CDR3 DNA: TGTGCCAGTAGTATCGGGTCCGGGGGGCCGTACGAGCAGTACTTC; CDR3 protein: CASSIGSGGPYEQYF; D gene: NA; J gene: TRBJ2-7; V gene: TRBV19; clone size: NA
CDR3 DNA: TGTGCCAGCAGCCCTCGAGAGAACACCGGGGAGCTGTTTTTT; CDR3 protein: CASSPRENTGELFF; D gene: NA; J gene: TRBJ2-2; V gene: TRBV5-4; clone size: NA
CDR3 DNA: TGTGCCAGCTCACCTCTAATTCAAGACCTAGATGAAAAACTGTTTTTT; CDR3 protein: CASSPLIQDLDEKLFF; D gene: NA; J gene: TRBJ1-4; V gene: TRBV18; clone size: NA
CDR3 DNA: TGTGCCGGATACGGGACAGGGGCCGGGGAGCTGTTTTTT; CDR3 protein: CAGYGTGAGELFF; D gene: TRBD1; J gene: TRBJ2-2; V gene: TRBV30; clone size: NA
CDR3 DNA: TGCGCCAGCAGCTTGTCCCTAGGGAGCTACGAGCAGTACTTC; CDR3 protein: CASSLSLGSYEQYF; D gene: NA; J gene: TRBJ2-7; V gene: TRBV5-1; clone size: NA
CDR3 DNA: TGTGCCAGCAGTCTCGGACTAGTTAGCACAGATACGCAGTATTTT; CDR3 protein: CASSLGLVSTDTQYF; D gene: TRBD2; J gene: TRBJ2-3; V gene: TRBV27; clone size: NA
CDR3 DNA: TGTGCCAGCAGTGTACCCCCGGGACAGGGGGCGCTTGGCTACACCTTC; CDR3 protein: CASSVPPGQGALGYTF; D gene: TRBD1; J gene: TRBJ1-2; V gene: TRBV2; clone size: NA
CDR3 DNA: TGTGCCAGCAGCTTAGCGCAGGCGGGTGCAGGAAACACCATATATTTT; CDR3 protein: CASSLAQAGAGNTIYF; D gene: NA; J gene: TRBJ1-3; V gene: TRBV7-6; clone size: once
CDR3 DNA: TGTGCCTGGAAACAGGGCCCCCCTGCCCTACAGTATAATTCACCCCTCCACTTT; CDR3 protein: CAWKQGPPALQYNSPLHF; D gene: NA; J gene: TRBJ1-6; V gene: TRBV30; clone size: once
CDR3 DNA: TGTGCCAGCAGCGTACAGGGGGCAGCTTCACCCCTCCACTTT; CDR3 protein: CASSVQGAASPLHF; D gene: TRBD1; J gene: TRBJ1-6; V gene: TRBV7-2; clone size: NA